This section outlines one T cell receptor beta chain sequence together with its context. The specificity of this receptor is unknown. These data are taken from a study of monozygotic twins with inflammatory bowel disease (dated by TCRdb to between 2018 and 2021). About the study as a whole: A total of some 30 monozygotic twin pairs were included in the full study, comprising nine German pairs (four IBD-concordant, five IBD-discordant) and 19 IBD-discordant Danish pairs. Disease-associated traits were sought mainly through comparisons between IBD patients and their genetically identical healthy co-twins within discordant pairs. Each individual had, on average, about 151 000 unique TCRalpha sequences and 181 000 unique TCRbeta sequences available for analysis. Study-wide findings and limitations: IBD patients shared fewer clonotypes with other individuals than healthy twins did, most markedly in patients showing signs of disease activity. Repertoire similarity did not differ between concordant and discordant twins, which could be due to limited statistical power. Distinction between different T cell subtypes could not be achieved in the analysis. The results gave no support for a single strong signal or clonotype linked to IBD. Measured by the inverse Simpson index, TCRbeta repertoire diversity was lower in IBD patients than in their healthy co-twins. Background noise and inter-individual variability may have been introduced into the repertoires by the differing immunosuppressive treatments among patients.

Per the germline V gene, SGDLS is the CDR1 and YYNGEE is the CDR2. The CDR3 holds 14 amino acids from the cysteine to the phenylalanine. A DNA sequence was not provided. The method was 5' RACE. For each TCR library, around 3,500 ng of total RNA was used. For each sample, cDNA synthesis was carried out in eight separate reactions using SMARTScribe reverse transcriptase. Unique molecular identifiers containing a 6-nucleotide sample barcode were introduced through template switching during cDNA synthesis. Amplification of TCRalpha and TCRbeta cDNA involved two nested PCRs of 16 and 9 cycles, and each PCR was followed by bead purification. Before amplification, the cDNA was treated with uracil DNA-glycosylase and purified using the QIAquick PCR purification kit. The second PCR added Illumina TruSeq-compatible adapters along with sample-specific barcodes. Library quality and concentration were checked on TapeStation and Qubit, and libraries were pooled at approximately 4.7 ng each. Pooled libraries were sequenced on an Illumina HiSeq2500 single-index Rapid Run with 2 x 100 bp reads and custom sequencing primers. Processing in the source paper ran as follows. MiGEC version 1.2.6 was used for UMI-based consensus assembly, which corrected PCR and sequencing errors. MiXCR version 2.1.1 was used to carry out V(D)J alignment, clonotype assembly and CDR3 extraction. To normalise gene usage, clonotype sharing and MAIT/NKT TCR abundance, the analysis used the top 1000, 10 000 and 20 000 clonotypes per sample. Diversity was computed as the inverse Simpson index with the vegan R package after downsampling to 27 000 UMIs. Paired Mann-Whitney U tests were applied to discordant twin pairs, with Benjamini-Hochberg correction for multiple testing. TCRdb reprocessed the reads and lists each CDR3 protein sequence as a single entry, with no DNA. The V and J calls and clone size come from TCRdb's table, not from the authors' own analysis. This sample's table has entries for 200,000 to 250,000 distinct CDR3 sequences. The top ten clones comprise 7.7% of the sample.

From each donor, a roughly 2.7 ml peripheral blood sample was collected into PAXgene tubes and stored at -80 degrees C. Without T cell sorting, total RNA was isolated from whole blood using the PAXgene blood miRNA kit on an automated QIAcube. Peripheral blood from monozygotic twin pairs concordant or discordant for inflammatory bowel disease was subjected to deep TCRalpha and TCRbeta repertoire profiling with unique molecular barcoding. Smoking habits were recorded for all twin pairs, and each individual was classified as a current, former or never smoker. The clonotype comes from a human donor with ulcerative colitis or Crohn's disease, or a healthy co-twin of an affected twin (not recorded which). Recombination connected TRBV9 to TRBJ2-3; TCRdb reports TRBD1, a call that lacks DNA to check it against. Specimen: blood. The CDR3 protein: CASSVEGDTDTQYF.